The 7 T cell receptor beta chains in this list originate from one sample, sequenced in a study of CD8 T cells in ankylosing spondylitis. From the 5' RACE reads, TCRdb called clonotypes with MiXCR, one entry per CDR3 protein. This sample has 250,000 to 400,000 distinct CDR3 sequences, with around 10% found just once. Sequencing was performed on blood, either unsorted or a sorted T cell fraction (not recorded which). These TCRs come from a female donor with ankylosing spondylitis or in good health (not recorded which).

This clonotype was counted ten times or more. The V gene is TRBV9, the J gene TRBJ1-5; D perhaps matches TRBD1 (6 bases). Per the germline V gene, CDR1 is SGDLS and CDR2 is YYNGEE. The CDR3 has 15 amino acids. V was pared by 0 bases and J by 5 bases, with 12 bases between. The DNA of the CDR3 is TGTGCCAGCAGCGTAGGCGGGGGGCGATATCAGCCCCAGCATTTT. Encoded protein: CASSVGGGRYQPQHF.

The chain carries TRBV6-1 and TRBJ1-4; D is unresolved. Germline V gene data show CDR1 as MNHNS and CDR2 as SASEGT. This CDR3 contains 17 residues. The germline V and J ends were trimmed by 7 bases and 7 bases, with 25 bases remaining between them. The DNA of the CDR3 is TGTGCCAGCACCTTTACCCCACCAGGAACAAAGGCTGAAAAACTGTTTTTT. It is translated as CASTFTPPGTKAEKLFF.

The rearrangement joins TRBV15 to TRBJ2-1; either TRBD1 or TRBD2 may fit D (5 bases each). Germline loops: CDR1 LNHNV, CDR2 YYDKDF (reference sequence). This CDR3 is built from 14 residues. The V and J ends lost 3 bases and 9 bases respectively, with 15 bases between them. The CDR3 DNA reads TGTGCCACCAGCAGGGGACCGGTATATGGTGAGCAGTTCTTC. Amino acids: CATSRGPVYGEQFF. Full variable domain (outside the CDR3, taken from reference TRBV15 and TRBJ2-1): DAMVIQNPRYQVTQFGKPVTLSCSQTLNHNVMYWYQQKSSQAPKLLFHYYDKDFNNEADTPDNFQSRRPNTSFCFLDIRSPGLGDTAMYLCATSRGPVYGEQFFGPGTRLTVL.

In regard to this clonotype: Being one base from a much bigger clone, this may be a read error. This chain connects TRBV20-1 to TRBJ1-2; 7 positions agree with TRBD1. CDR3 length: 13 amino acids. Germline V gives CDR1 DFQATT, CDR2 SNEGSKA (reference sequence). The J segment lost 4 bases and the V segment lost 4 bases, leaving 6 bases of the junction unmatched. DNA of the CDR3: TGCAGTGCTAAGGACAGGAAAGGCTATGGCTACACCTTC. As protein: CSAKDRKGYGYTF.

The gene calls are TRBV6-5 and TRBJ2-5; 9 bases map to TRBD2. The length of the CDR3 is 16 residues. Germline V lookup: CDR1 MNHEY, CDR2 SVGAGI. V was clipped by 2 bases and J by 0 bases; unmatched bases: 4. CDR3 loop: CASSYRLAGYQETQYF. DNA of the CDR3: TGTGCCAGCAGTTACAGGCTAGCGGGGTACCAAGAGACCCAGTACTTC.

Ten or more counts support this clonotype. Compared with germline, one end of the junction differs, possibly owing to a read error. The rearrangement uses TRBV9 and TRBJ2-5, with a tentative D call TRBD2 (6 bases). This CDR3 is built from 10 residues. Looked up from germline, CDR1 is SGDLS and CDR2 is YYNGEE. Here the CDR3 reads CTGGWETQYF. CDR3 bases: TGCACCGGAGGGTGGGAGACCCAGTACTTC. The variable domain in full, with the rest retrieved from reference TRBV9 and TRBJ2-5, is DSGVTQTPKHLITATGQRVTLRCSPRSGDLSVYWYQQSLDQGLQFLIQYYNGEERAKGNILERFSAQQFPDLHSELNLSSLELGDSALYFCTGGWETQYFGPGTRLLVL.

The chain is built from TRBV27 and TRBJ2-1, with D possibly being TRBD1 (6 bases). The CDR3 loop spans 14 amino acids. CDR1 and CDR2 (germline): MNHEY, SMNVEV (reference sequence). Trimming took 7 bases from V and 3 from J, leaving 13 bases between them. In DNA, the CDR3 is TGTGCCAGCAAGGGGGTTGACTTCTACAATGAGCAGTTCTTC. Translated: CASKGVDFYNEQFF.